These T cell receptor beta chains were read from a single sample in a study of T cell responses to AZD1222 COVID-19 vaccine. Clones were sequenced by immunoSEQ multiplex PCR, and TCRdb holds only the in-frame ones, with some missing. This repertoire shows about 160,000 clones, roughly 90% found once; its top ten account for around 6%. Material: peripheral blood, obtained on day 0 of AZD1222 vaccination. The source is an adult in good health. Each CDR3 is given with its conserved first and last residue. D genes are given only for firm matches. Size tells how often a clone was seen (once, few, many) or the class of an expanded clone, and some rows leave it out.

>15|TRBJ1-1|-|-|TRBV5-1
TGCGCCAGCAGCTTGTCCTGGGGGATGAACACTGAAGCTTTCTTT
CASSLSWGMNTEAFF
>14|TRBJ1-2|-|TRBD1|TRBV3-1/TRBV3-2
TGTGCCAGCAGCCAAGGGTCAGGGGGCTATGGCTACACCTTC
CASSQGSGGYGYTF
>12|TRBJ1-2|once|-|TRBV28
TGTGCCAGCAGTTTTCAGAACTATGGCTACACCTTC
CASSFQNYGYTF
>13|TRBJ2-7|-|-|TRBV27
TGTGCCAGCAGTCAGGGTTACTACTCCGAGCAGTACTTC
CASSQGYYSEQYF
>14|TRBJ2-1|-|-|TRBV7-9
TGTGCCAGCAGCTTATACGGGGGCCACAATGAGCAGTTCTTC
CASSLYGGHNEQFF
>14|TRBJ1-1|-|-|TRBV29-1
TGCAGCGCCACCTTTCTCACGATGAACACTGAAGCTTTCTTT
CSATFLTMNTEAFF
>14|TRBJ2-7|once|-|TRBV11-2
TGTGCCAGCAGCTTATTCCTCTTCGGCTACGAGCAGTACTTC
CASSLFLFGYEQYF
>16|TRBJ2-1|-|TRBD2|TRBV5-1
TGCGCCAGCAGCTCGACTAGCGGGGGGGCCAGGAATGAGCAGTTCTTC
CASSSTSGGARNEQFF
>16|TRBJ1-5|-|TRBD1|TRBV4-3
TGCGCCAGCAGCCAAGAGAGTCAGGGGGCGTTTCAGCCCCAGCATTTT
CASSQESQGAFQPQHF
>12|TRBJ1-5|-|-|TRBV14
TGTGCCAGCAGCCAAGGTTATCAGCCCCAGCATTTT
CASSQGYQPQHF
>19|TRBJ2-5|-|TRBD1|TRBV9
TGTGCCAGCAGCGTAGGAGTGTCGGCAGGGGGCGCGTCGCAAGAGACCCAGTACTTC
CASSVGVSAGGASQETQYF
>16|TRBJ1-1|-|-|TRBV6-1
TGTGCCAGCAGTGAAGCGGCCGGAGGAAGAGACACTGAAGCTTTCTTT
CASSEAAGGRDTEAFF
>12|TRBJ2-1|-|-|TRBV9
TGTGCCAGCAGCGCGGACTACAATGAGCAGTTCTTC
CASSADYNEQFF
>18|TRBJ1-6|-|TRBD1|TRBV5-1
TGCGCCAGCAGCTTGGGAAAGACAGGGATGGGCTATAATTCACCCCTCCACTTT
CASSLGKTGMGYNSPLHF
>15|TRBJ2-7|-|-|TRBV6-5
TGTGCCAGCAGTTACTTCATGGGGGCAGGGACCGAGCAGTACTTC
CASSYFMGAGTEQYF
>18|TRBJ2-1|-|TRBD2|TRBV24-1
TGTGCCACCAGTGGACCCGAAGGGACTAGCATAAAATACAATGAGCAGTTCTTC
CATSGPEGTSIKYNEQFF
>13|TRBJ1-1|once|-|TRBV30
TGTGCCTGGAGAGAAACGGCGAACACTGAAGCTTTCTTT
CAWRETANTEAFF
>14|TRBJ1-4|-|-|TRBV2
TGTGCCAGCAGTGAAGCGGGGCCCAATGAAAAACTGTTTTTT
CASSEAGPNEKLFF
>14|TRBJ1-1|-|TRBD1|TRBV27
TGTGCCAGCAGTTCCTGGACAGGGGGCACTGAAGCTTTCTTT
CASSSWTGGTEAFF
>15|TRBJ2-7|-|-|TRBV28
TGTGCCAGCAGTTTCGACAGGGACTGGGGTTACGAGCAGTACTTC
CASSFDRDWGYEQYF
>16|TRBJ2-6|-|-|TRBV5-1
TGCGCCAGCAGCCCGCCCGTAGGCTCTGGGGCCAACGTCCTGACTTTC
CASSPPVGSGANVLTF
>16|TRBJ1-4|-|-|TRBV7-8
TGTGCCAGCAGCTTAGCTCTCCACGGGGGGAATGAAAAACTGTTTTTT
CASSLALHGGNEKLFF
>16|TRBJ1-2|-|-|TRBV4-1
TGCGCCAGCAGCCAGGAAATTATCGGACCTAGCTATGGCTACACCTTC
CASSQEIIGPSYGYTF
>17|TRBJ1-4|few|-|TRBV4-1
TGCGCCAGCAGACAACGCGTCACACCCGCAACTAATGAAAAACTGTTTTTT
CASRQRVTPATNEKLFF
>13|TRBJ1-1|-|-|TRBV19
TGTGCCAGTAATTCGTGGGGGAACACTGAAGCTTTCTTT
CASNSWGNTEAFF
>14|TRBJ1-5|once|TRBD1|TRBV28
TGTGCCAGCAAGGAAGGGGGCAACAATCAGCCCCAGCATTTT
CASKEGGNNQPQHF
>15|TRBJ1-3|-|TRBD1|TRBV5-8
TGTGCCAGCAGCTATCGGACAGGCTCTGGAAACACCATATATTTT
CASSYRTGSGNTIYF
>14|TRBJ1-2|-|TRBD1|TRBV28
TGTGCCAGCAGTTTGGGACAGGGAACACTCGGCTACACCTTC
CASSLGQGTLGYTF
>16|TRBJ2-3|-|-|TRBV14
TGTGCCAGCAGCCAAAACTTTCGGTCGGGGCCAGATACGCAGTATTTT
CASSQNFRSGPDTQYF
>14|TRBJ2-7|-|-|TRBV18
TGTGCCAGCTCACCCGACCAGATTACCTACGAGCAGTACTTC
CASSPDQITYEQYF
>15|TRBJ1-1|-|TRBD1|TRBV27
TGTGCCAGCATAAGTAGGGGGCCTGTTTATACTGAAGCTTTCTTT
CASISRGPVYTEAFF
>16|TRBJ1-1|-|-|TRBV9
TGTGCCAGCAGCGTAGCATCCCATAAAGGGGAAACTGAAGCTTTCTTT
CASSVASHKGETEAFF
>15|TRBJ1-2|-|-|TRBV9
TGTGCCAGCAGCGCTTCTACAGGGAATCCCTATGGCTACACCTTC
CASSASTGNPYGYTF
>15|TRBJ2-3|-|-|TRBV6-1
TGTGCCAGCAGTGATGGGGAAAGACACACAGATACGCAGTATTTT
CASSDGERHTDTQYF
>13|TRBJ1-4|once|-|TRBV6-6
TGTGCCAGCCATGGGACAACTAATGAAAAACTGTTTTTT
CASHGTTNEKLFF
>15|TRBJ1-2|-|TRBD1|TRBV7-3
TGTGCCAGCAGCGTAAGGGGGACAGGGAATTATGGCTACACCTTC
CASSVRGTGNYGYTF
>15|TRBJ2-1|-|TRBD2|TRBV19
TGTGCCAGTAGTATTAGCGGGGGGACCTACAATGAGCAGTTCTTC
CASSISGGTYNEQFF
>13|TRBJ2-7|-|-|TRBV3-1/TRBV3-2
TGTGCCAGCAGCCAAGATTTGAGGACAGAGCAGTACTTC
CASSQDLRTEQYF
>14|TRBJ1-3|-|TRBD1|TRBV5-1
TGCGCCAGCAGCGAGGGACAGGGTGGAAACACCATATATTTT
CASSEGQGGNTIYF
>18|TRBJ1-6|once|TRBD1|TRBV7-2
TGTGCCAGCAGCTGGGACAGCAATCCTCCACCCTATAATTCACCCCTCCACTTT
CASSWDSNPPPYNSPLHF
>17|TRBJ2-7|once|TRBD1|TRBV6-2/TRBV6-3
TGTGCCAGCAGTGATCCCGGGACAGGGGTTCTAGCCTACGAGCAGTACTTC
CASSDPGTGVLAYEQYF
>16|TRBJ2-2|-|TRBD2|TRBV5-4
TGTGCCAGCAGAGGGACTAGCGGGGCGAACACCGGGGAGCTGTTTTTT
CASRGTSGANTGELFF
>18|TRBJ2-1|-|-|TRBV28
TGTGCCAGCAGCCCCCTGCTTATTGACGGGAGCCTTATCAATGAGCAGTTCTTC
CASSPLLIDGSLINEQFF
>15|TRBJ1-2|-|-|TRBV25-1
TGTGCCAGCAGTGAATTGGAGAGGGAGGGAGATGGCTACACCTTC
CASSELEREGDGYTF
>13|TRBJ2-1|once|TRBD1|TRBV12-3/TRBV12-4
TGTGCCAGCAGCCCACAGGGGTCGGATGAGCAGTTCTTC
CASSPQGSDEQFF
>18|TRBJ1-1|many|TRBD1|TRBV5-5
TGTGCCAGCAGCTTGAGAAATCTGAGAGACAGGGGGGGTACTGAAGCTTTCTTT
CASSLRNLRDRGGTEAFF